The clone carrying this T cell receptor (beta chain) occurred a few times. Its antigen is not known. Via MiXCR, TCRdb re-called the reads, giving one row per CDR3 protein. The sample holds about 460,000 distinct CDR3 sequences; roughly 12% are singletons and the top ten take 10%. Trimming removed 2 bases from V and 5 bases from J; junction bases left unmatched: 7. The CDR3 runs 15 residues. Germline V gene sequence: CDR1 DFQATT, CDR2 SNEGSKA (reference sequence). The sample belongs to a study of T cell repertoires in cytomegalovirus infection. About the study: In public TCR beta signatures, there were indications of both CMV infection and matching HLA type.

Study findings and constraints: Clonotypes of TCR beta that were HLA-C-restricted and CMV-specific dominated the ex vivo response. Cumulated frequencies of public TCR beta families served to identify carriers of CMV plus the relevant HLA.

What was sequenced was PBMCs. This sequence originates from a human donor in good health (CMV status not recorded). Some clones in this sample may be carry-over from other donors' samples. The rearrangement links TRBV20-1 to TRBJ2-1; 9 bases are shared with TRBD2. The CDR3 here is CSARFGGGANNEQFF. The CDR3 nucleotides read TGCAGTGCTAGATTTGGCGGGGGGGCCAACAATGAGCAGTTCTTC.